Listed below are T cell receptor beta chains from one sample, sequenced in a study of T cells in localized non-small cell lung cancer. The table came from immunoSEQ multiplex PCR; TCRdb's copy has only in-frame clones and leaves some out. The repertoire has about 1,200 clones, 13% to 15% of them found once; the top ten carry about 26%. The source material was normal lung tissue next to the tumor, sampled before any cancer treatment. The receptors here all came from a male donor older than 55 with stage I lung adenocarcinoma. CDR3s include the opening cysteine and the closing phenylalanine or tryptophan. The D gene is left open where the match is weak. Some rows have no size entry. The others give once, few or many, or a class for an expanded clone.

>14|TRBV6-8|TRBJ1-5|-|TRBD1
CAISVGTGDQPQHF
TGTGCCATCAGTGTAGGGACAGGGGATCAGCCCCAGCATTTT
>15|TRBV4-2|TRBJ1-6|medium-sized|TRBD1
CASSLGTGAYSPLHF
TGTGCCAGCAGCCTAGGGACAGGGGCCTATTCACCCCTCCACTTT
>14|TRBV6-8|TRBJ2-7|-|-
CASSYGLNSYEQYF
TGTGCCAGCAGTTACGGGTTAAACTCCTACGAGCAGTACTTC
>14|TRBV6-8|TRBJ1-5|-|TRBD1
CASRDRGEIVPQHF
TGTGCCAGCAGGGACAGGGGGGAAATCGTACCCCAGCATTTT
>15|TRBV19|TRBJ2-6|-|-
CASSIEAAGANVLTF
TGTGCCAGTAGTATAGAGGCAGCTGGGGCCAACGTCCTGACTTTC
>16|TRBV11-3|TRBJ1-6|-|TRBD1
CASSNPVGTENSPLHF
TGTGCCAGCAGCAACCCGGTAGGGACAGAGAATTCACCCCTCCACTTT
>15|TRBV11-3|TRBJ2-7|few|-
CASTLSQGRSYEQYF
TGTGCCAGCACCCTTAGCCAGGGAAGGTCCTACGAGCAGTACTTC
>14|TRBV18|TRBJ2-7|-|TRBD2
CASSPVGRDSEQYF
TGTGCCAGCTCACCAGTCGGGAGGGACTCCGAGCAGTACTTC
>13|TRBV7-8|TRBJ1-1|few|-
CASSQHAEGIAFF
TGTGCCAGCAGCCAACACGCGGAGGGGATAGCTTTCTTT
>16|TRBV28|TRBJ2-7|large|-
CASSRPLGSLSYEQYF
TGTGCCAGCAGCCGCCCTTTGGGGTCCCTCTCCTACGAGCAGTACTTC
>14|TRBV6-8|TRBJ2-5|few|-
CASSRVRPQETQYF
TGTGCCAGCAGTCGGGTCAGACCTCAAGAGACCCAGTACTTC
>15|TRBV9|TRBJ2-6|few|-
CASSPSDSGANVLTF
TGTGCCAGCAGCCCGAGTGACTCTGGGGCCAACGTCCTGACTTTC
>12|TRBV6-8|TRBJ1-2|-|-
CASNWGGGGYTF
TGTGCCAGCAATTGGGGAGGAGGGGGCTACACCTTC
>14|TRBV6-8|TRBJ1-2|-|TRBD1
CASRLDRGGYGYTF
TGTGCCAGCAGATTAGACAGGGGAGGCTATGGCTACACCTTC
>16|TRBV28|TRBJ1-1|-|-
CASSPPGGEFGTEAFF
TGTGCCAGCAGTCCTCCCGGTGGGGAGTTCGGCACTGAAGCTTTCTTT
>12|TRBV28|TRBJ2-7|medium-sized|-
CASSPWGYEQYF
TGTGCCAGCAGTCCGTGGGGTTACGAGCAGTACTTC
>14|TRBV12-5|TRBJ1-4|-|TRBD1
CASKTGVTNEKLFF
TGTGCCAGCAAAACAGGGGTAACTAATGAAAAACTGTTTTTT
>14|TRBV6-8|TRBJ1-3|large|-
CASSREPTGNTIYF
TGTGCCAGCAGTCGAGAACCAACTGGAAACACCATATATTTT
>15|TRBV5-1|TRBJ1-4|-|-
CASSLATDSNEKLFF
TGCGCCAGCAGCTTGGCGACGGACTCTAATGAAAAACTGTTTTTT
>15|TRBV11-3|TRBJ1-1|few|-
CASSLVAGVNTEAFF
TGTGCCAGCAGCTTAGTAGCGGGAGTTAACACTGAAGCTTTCTTT
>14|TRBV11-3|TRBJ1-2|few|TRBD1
CASSLPGQTYGYTF
TGTGCCAGCAGCCTACCGGGACAGACCTATGGCTACACCTTC
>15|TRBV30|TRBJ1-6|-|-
CAWSVGGSYNSPLHF
TGTGCCTGGAGTGTAGGGGGCTCCTATAATTCACCCCTCCACTTT
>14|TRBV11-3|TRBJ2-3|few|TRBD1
CASSFGQGADTQYF
TGTGCCAGCAGCTTTGGACAGGGGGCAGATACGCAGTATTTT
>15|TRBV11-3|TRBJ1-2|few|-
CASSSHSTDPAGYTF
TGTGCCAGCAGCTCACACTCCACGGATCCCGCCGGCTACACCTTC